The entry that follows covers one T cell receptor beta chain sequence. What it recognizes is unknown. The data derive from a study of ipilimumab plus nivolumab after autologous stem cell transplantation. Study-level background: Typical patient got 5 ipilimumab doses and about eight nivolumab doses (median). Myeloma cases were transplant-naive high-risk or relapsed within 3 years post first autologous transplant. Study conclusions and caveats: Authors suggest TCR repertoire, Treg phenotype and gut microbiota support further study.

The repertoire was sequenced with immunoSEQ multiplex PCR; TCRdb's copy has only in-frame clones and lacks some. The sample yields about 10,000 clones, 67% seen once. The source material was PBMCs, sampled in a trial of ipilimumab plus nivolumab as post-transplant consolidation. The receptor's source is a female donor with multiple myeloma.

The CDR3 nucleotides read TGTGCCAGCAGCTCCGGGACAGGGTACACCGGGGAGCTGTTTTTT. It is translated as CASSSGTGYTGELFF. The chain is built from TRBV11-2 and TRBJ2-2; 9 bases align to TRBD1. This CDR3 has 15 residues. V shed 4 bases and J 3 bases; nucleotides not matched to a gene: 3. Germline lookup yields CDR1 SGHAT and CDR2 FQNNGV.